This is a list of T cell receptor beta chains from one sample in a study of OX40 agonist ivuxolimab in advanced cancers. Profiled with immunoSEQ multiplex PCR; TCRdb holds only in-frame clones, not every one. The sample lists about 100,000 clones; 89% were seen once. This specimen was CD4+ or CD8+ T cells sorted from blood, taken in a trial of the OX40 agonist ivuxolimab. All receptors come from an adult with an advanced solid tumor such as melanoma, head and neck, liver or kidney cancer. CDR3s include the opening cysteine and the closing phenylalanine or tryptophan. D genes are given only for firm matches. The size of a clone is reported for some rows only, either as once, few or many, or as a class for expanded clones.

d_call: .; clone_size: .; j_call: TRBJ2-7; v_call: TRBV30; cdr3_aa: CAWSVAGQRSYEQYF; cdr3_nt: TGTGCCTGGAGTGTCGCGGGACAGCGCTCCTACGAGCAGTACTTC
d_call: .; clone_size: once; j_call: TRBJ2-5; v_call: TRBV5-1; cdr3_aa: CASSLEGHLRQETQYF; cdr3_nt: TGCGCCAGCAGCTTGGAAGGGCACCTACGGCAAGAGACCCAGTACTTC
d_call: .; clone_size: once; j_call: TRBJ2-7; v_call: TRBV10-1; cdr3_aa: CASSEYQGFDEQYF; cdr3_nt: TGCGCCAGCAGTGAGTATCAGGGTTTCGACGAGCAGTACTTC
d_call: TRBD1; clone_size: .; j_call: TRBJ2-2; v_call: TRBV2; cdr3_aa: CASSRQGWSGELFF; cdr3_nt: TGTGCCAGCAGTCGACAGGGTTGGAGCGGGGAGCTGTTTTTT
d_call: .; clone_size: .; j_call: TRBJ1-5; v_call: TRBV7-9; cdr3_aa: CASSLDKSGGTNQPQHF; cdr3_nt: TGTGCCAGCAGCTTAGATAAATCGGGAGGGACTAATCAGCCCCAGCATTTT
d_call: .; clone_size: .; j_call: TRBJ2-7; v_call: TRBV30; cdr3_aa: CAWSVRYEQYF; cdr3_nt: TGTGCCTGGAGTGTACGTTACGAGCAGTACTTC
d_call: TRBD2; clone_size: .; j_call: TRBJ2-3; v_call: TRBV28; cdr3_aa: CASSGSGTPGLSTDTQYF; cdr3_nt: TGTGCCAGCAGTGGTAGCGGGACCCCAGGGTTGAGTACTGATACGCAGTATTTT
d_call: TRBD1; clone_size: .; j_call: TRBJ1-5; v_call: TRBV9; cdr3_aa: CASSATGGGNQPQHF; cdr3_nt: TGTGCCAGCAGTGCTACAGGGGGTGGCAATCAGCCCCAGCATTTT
d_call: TRBD1; clone_size: .; j_call: TRBJ1-5; v_call: TRBV27; cdr3_aa: CASKQGAYQPQHF; cdr3_nt: TGTGCCAGCAAACAGGGGGCCTATCAGCCCCAGCATTTT
d_call: TRBD2; clone_size: .; j_call: TRBJ2-1; v_call: TRBV5-1; cdr3_aa: CASSLVSGSSYNEQFF; cdr3_nt: TGCGCCAGCAGCTTGGTTAGCGGGAGCTCCTACAATGAGCAGTTCTTC
d_call: .; clone_size: .; j_call: TRBJ2-3; v_call: TRBV10-1; cdr3_aa: CASSESGTGGGTDTQYF; cdr3_nt: TGCGCCAGCAGTGAGTCTGGTACTGGCGGTGGCACAGATACGCAGTATTTT
d_call: .; clone_size: once; j_call: TRBJ2-2; v_call: TRBV9; cdr3_aa: CASSVEPRGDGELFF; cdr3_nt: TGTGCCAGCAGCGTAGAACCCAGGGGGGACGGGGAGCTGTTTTTT
d_call: TRBD2; clone_size: .; j_call: TRBJ2-5; v_call: TRBV30; cdr3_aa: CAWSVPSGGQETQYF; cdr3_nt: TGTGCCTGGAGTGTACCTAGCGGGGGACAAGAGACCCAGTACTTC
d_call: TRBD1; clone_size: .; j_call: TRBJ1-1; v_call: TRBV10-3; cdr3_aa: CAISLLPQGQNTEAFF; cdr3_nt: TGTGCCATCAGTCTACTACCACAGGGGCAAAACACTGAAGCTTTCTTT
d_call: TRBD1; clone_size: .; j_call: TRBJ1-5; v_call: TRBV2; cdr3_aa: CASSPGQFAPQHF; cdr3_nt: TGTGCCAGCAGTCCGGGACAGTTCGCGCCCCAGCATTTT
d_call: .; clone_size: .; j_call: TRBJ2-5; v_call: TRBV9; cdr3_aa: CASSVGGWETQYF; cdr3_nt: TGTGCCAGCAGCGTAGGAGGTTGGGAGACCCAGTACTTC
d_call: .; clone_size: .; j_call: TRBJ2-1; v_call: TRBV5-4; cdr3_aa: CASSLEPNNEQFF; cdr3_nt: TGTGCCAGCAGCCTCGAGCCGAACAATGAGCAGTTCTTC
d_call: .; clone_size: .; j_call: TRBJ2-6; v_call: TRBV25-1; cdr3_aa: CASGRFSGANVLTF; cdr3_nt: TGTGCCAGCGGACGGTTCTCTGGGGCCAACGTCCTGACTTTC
d_call: TRBD1; clone_size: .; j_call: TRBJ2-7; v_call: TRBV19; cdr3_aa: CASSMIQGAPYEQYF; cdr3_nt: TGTGCCAGTAGTATGATCCAGGGGGCCCCCTACGAGCAGTACTTC
d_call: TRBD1; clone_size: .; j_call: TRBJ1-1; v_call: TRBV18; cdr3_aa: CASSGRGYTEAFF; cdr3_nt: TGTGCCAGCTCAGGCAGGGGGTACACTGAAGCTTTCTTT
d_call: TRBD1; clone_size: once; j_call: TRBJ1-1; v_call: TRBV5-4; cdr3_aa: CASSEDRRNTEAFF; cdr3_nt: TGTGCCAGCAGCGAGGACAGGCGTAACACTGAAGCTTTCTTT
d_call: TRBD2; clone_size: .; j_call: TRBJ2-1; v_call: TRBV4-1; cdr3_aa: CASSHKIGLAGVDEQFF; cdr3_nt: TGCGCCAGCAGCCATAAGATCGGACTAGCGGGAGTCGATGAGCAGTTCTTC
d_call: TRBD1; clone_size: .; j_call: TRBJ2-1; v_call: TRBV6-1; cdr3_aa: CASSTGAYNEQFF; cdr3_nt: TGTGCCAGCAGCACAGGGGCCTACAATGAGCAGTTCTTC
d_call: TRBD2; clone_size: once; j_call: TRBJ2-5; v_call: TRBV30; cdr3_aa: CAWSAGAGVVKTQYF; cdr3_nt: TGTGCCTGGAGTGCCGGGGCGGGGGTCGTGAAGACCCAGTACTTC
d_call: TRBD1; clone_size: .; j_call: TRBJ2-1; v_call: TRBV5-8; cdr3_aa: CASSYGTGTLRNEQFF; cdr3_nt: TGTGCCAGCAGTTACGGGACAGGTACCCTTCGCAATGAGCAGTTCTTC
d_call: .; clone_size: .; j_call: TRBJ1-2; v_call: TRBV11-2; cdr3_aa: CASSVRQNYGYTF; cdr3_nt: TGTGCCAGCAGCGTGAGACAGAACTATGGCTACACCTTC
d_call: .; clone_size: .; j_call: TRBJ1-2; v_call: TRBV6-5; cdr3_aa: CASSRDFGYGYTF; cdr3_nt: TGTGCCAGCAGCCGGGATTTCGGCTATGGCTACACCTTC
d_call: TRBD2; clone_size: .; j_call: TRBJ2-1; v_call: TRBV5-1; cdr3_aa: CASSLTLTSGSYNEQFF; cdr3_nt: TGCGCCAGCAGCTTGACCCTGACTAGCGGGTCCTACAATGAGCAGTTCTTC
d_call: TRBD1; clone_size: .; j_call: TRBJ2-7; v_call: TRBV6-1; cdr3_aa: CASIGTGGYEQYF; cdr3_nt: TGTGCCAGCATCGGGACAGGGGGCTACGAGCAGTACTTC
d_call: .; clone_size: .; j_call: TRBJ2-5; v_call: TRBV5-8; cdr3_aa: CASSFLASETQYF; cdr3_nt: TGTGCCAGCAGCTTCCTAGCGTCGGAGACCCAGTACTTC
d_call: .; clone_size: .; j_call: TRBJ2-3; v_call: TRBV18; cdr3_aa: CASSPLGADTQYF; cdr3_nt: TGTGCCAGCTCACCTCTGGGGGCAGATACGCAGTATTTT
d_call: .; clone_size: .; j_call: TRBJ1-1; v_call: TRBV19; cdr3_aa: CASSPLGTRNGEAFF; cdr3_nt: TGTGCCAGTAGTCCCTTGGGAACAAGGAACGGTGAAGCTTTCTTT
d_call: TRBD1; clone_size: .; j_call: TRBJ2-2; v_call: TRBV18; cdr3_aa: CASSPRTGQVTGELFF; cdr3_nt: TGTGCCAGCTCACCTCGAACAGGACAGGTCACCGGGGAGCTGTTTTTT
d_call: .; clone_size: .; j_call: TRBJ1-6; v_call: TRBV7-9; cdr3_aa: CASSLVAGADNSPLHF; cdr3_nt: TGTGCCAGCAGCTTAGTAGCAGGGGCAGATAATTCACCCCTCCACTTT
d_call: .; clone_size: .; j_call: TRBJ2-7; v_call: TRBV30; cdr3_aa: CAWARAAREQYF; cdr3_nt: TGTGCCTGGGCAAGGGCAGCTAGGGAGCAGTACTTC
d_call: .; clone_size: .; j_call: TRBJ2-2; v_call: TRBV5-1; cdr3_aa: CASSFGGRSNTGELFF; cdr3_nt: TGCGCCAGCAGCTTCGGGGGTAGATCTAACACCGGGGAGCTGTTTTTT
d_call: TRBD2; clone_size: once; j_call: TRBJ2-7; v_call: TRBV11-2; cdr3_aa: CASSFSGRSYEQYF; cdr3_nt: TGTGCCAGCAGCTTTAGCGGGAGGTCCTACGAGCAGTACTTC
d_call: TRBD1; clone_size: .; j_call: TRBJ2-7; v_call: TRBV6-6; cdr3_aa: CASSHGTDYEQYF; cdr3_nt: TGTGCCAGCAGTCACGGGACAGACTACGAGCAGTACTTC
d_call: .; clone_size: .; j_call: TRBJ1-2; v_call: TRBV27; cdr3_aa: CASSPSLPYGYTF; cdr3_nt: TGTGCCAGCAGTCCCTCGTTACCCTATGGCTACACCTTC
d_call: .; clone_size: .; j_call: TRBJ1-1; v_call: TRBV27; cdr3_aa: CASSLSGSRGTEAFF; cdr3_nt: TGTGCCAGCAGTTTATCAGGGTCCCGGGGCACTGAAGCTTTCTTT
d_call: TRBD1; clone_size: once; j_call: TRBJ2-3; v_call: TRBV7-2; cdr3_aa: CASSLGGQGTDTQYF; cdr3_nt: TGTGCCAGCAGCTTAGGGGGACAGGGCACAGATACGCAGTATTTT
d_call: TRBD2; clone_size: .; j_call: TRBJ2-7; v_call: TRBV18; cdr3_aa: CASSPGLAYEQYF; cdr3_nt: TGTGCCAGCTCTCCGGGACTAGCCTACGAGCAGTACTTC
d_call: .; clone_size: .; j_call: TRBJ1-2; v_call: TRBV28; cdr3_aa: CASSSQGPYGYTF; cdr3_nt: TGTGCCAGCAGTTCCCAGGGGCCCTATGGCTACACCTTC
d_call: TRBD1; clone_size: .; j_call: TRBJ2-7; v_call: TRBV19; cdr3_aa: CASMASGQGAGEQYF; cdr3_nt: TGTGCCAGTATGGCTTCGGGACAGGGGGCGGGGGAGCAGTACTTC
d_call: TRBD1; clone_size: .; j_call: TRBJ2-3; v_call: TRBV7-9; cdr3_aa: CASSSTGYDTQYF; cdr3_nt: TGTGCCAGCAGTTCGACAGGGTACGATACGCAGTATTTT
d_call: .; clone_size: .; j_call: TRBJ1-2; v_call: TRBV30; cdr3_aa: CAWSARPSWGRLDYGYTF; cdr3_nt: TGTGCCTGGAGTGCCAGGCCTTCGTGGGGGCGCTTGGACTATGGCTACACCTTC
d_call: .; clone_size: .; j_call: TRBJ2-1; v_call: TRBV6-1; cdr3_aa: CASSSTRNEQFF; cdr3_nt: TGTGCCAGCAGTTCGACTAGAAACGAGCAGTTCTTC
d_call: .; clone_size: few; j_call: TRBJ1-3; v_call: TRBV28; cdr3_aa: CATAADVGNTIYF; cdr3_nt: TGTGCCACCGCAGCGGACGTTGGAAACACCATATATTTT
d_call: TRBD1; clone_size: .; j_call: TRBJ1-5; v_call: TRBV9; cdr3_aa: CASSATGGAGQPQHF; cdr3_nt: TGTGCCAGCAGCGCCACAGGGGGCGCGGGGCAGCCCCAGCATTTT
d_call: .; clone_size: .; j_call: TRBJ1-1; v_call: TRBV5-8; cdr3_aa: CASSLSPGRSNTEAFF; cdr3_nt: TGTGCCAGCAGCTTGTCCCCGGGACGCTCGAACACTGAAGCTTTCTTT
d_call: TRBD2; clone_size: .; j_call: TRBJ2-7; v_call: TRBV7-2; cdr3_aa: CASSSRGLANEQYF; cdr3_nt: TGTGCCAGCAGCTCAAGAGGACTAGCCAACGAGCAGTACTTC
d_call: TRBD2; clone_size: .; j_call: TRBJ2-7; v_call: TRBV27; cdr3_aa: CASSFQRTSGRRYEQYF; cdr3_nt: TGTGCCAGCAGTTTTCAACGGACTAGCGGGAGGCGTTACGAGCAGTACTTC
d_call: .; clone_size: once; j_call: TRBJ1-2; v_call: TRBV11-2; cdr3_aa: CASSLGGGGGYTF; cdr3_nt: TGTGCCAGCAGCTTAGGGGGGGGCGGTGGCTACACCTTC
d_call: TRBD2; clone_size: once; j_call: TRBJ2-7; v_call: TRBV29-1; cdr3_aa: CSVEVRGVYEQYF; cdr3_nt: TGCAGCGTTGAAGTTCGGGGGGTCTACGAGCAGTACTTC
d_call: TRBD1; clone_size: .; j_call: TRBJ1-5; v_call: TRBV13; cdr3_aa: CASSLGQGAGQPQHF; cdr3_nt: TGTGCCAGCAGCTTAGGACAGGGGGCGGGTCAGCCCCAGCATTTT
d_call: TRBD1; clone_size: .; j_call: TRBJ1-1; v_call: TRBV5-1; cdr3_aa: CASSPRARQGAMTEAFF; cdr3_nt: TGCGCCAGCAGCCCTCGAGCTCGACAGGGGGCGATGACTGAAGCTTTCTTT